This is a list of T cell receptor beta chains from one sample in a study of cytomegalovirus exposure and HLA in healthy donors. The method was immunoSEQ multiplex PCR; TCRdb's version includes in-frame clones alone and lacks a portion of them. The repertoire holds approximately 200,000 clones, with about 90% as singletons. Material for sequencing was PBMCs. The source of these receptors is a woman under 30 in good health and CMV-seronegative. Both conserved end residues are part of each CDR3. A D gene is named only where the DNA matches it firmly. The size field is filled for only some rows; it gives once, few, many or a size class.

v_call: TRBV5-1
clone_size: once
d_call: TRBD1
j_call: TRBJ1-4
cdr3_aa: CASSLGGTEEKLFF
cdr3_nt: TGCGCCAGCAGCTTGGGCGGGACAGAAGAAAAACTGTTTTTT

v_call: TRBV28
clone_size: NA
d_call: NA
j_call: TRBJ2-1
cdr3_aa: CASTPGPRGYNEQFF
cdr3_nt: TGTGCCAGCACCCCAGGGCCCAGGGGATACAATGAGCAGTTCTTC

v_call: TRBV9
clone_size: NA
d_call: TRBD2
j_call: TRBJ2-3
cdr3_aa: CASSSTGLSTDTQYF
cdr3_nt: TGTGCCAGCAGCTCCACGGGACTAAGCACAGATACGCAGTATTTT

v_call: TRBV28
clone_size: once
d_call: NA
j_call: TRBJ1-1
cdr3_aa: CASSFTGRFQAFF
cdr3_nt: TGTGCCAGCAGTTTTACAGGCCGCTTTCAAGCTTTCTTT

v_call: TRBV29-1
clone_size: once
d_call: NA
j_call: TRBJ2-1
cdr3_aa: CSVWGRAKEGVNEQFF
cdr3_nt: TGCAGCGTGTGGGGGAGGGCAAAAGAGGGGGTAAATGAGCAGTTCTTC

v_call: TRBV4-1
clone_size: NA
d_call: TRBD2
j_call: TRBJ2-7
cdr3_aa: CASSHSRGVGYEQYF
cdr3_nt: TGCGCCAGCAGCCACTCCCGGGGGGTAGGCTACGAGCAGTACTTC

v_call: TRBV5-4
clone_size: once
d_call: NA
j_call: TRBJ1-2
cdr3_aa: CASSFGAGDYGYTF
cdr3_nt: TGTGCCAGCAGCTTTGGGGCAGGGGACTATGGCTACACCTTC

v_call: TRBV9
clone_size: NA
d_call: NA
j_call: TRBJ2-1
cdr3_aa: CASSVGPGSHNEQFF
cdr3_nt: TGTGCCAGCAGCGTAGGGCCAGGGTCCCACAATGAGCAGTTCTTC

v_call: TRBV28
clone_size: NA
d_call: NA
j_call: TRBJ1-2
cdr3_aa: CASSLGSLYGYTF
cdr3_nt: TGTGCCAGCAGTTTGGGCAGCCTCTATGGCTACACCTTC

v_call: TRBV9
clone_size: NA
d_call: NA
j_call: TRBJ2-1
cdr3_aa: CASSDRTTGNEQFF
cdr3_nt: TGTGCCAGCAGCGACCGGACTACCGGCAATGAGCAGTTCTTC

v_call: TRBV6-6
clone_size: NA
d_call: NA
j_call: TRBJ1-1
cdr3_aa: CASSYGKGTEAFF
cdr3_nt: TGTGCCAGCAGTTACGGAAAGGGGACTGAAGCTTTCTTT

v_call: TRBV5-1
clone_size: NA
d_call: NA
j_call: TRBJ1-2
cdr3_aa: CASSTYGQSYGYTF
cdr3_nt: TGCGCCAGCAGCACATACGGACAGTCGTATGGCTACACCTTC

v_call: TRBV4-1
clone_size: NA
d_call: NA
j_call: TRBJ1-5
cdr3_aa: CASSQDRGLSGPQHF
cdr3_nt: TGCGCCAGCAGCCAAGATCGAGGGCTCAGTGGGCCCCAGCATTTT

v_call: TRBV2
clone_size: NA
d_call: NA
j_call: TRBJ1-1
cdr3_aa: CASSVGGLMNTEAFF
cdr3_nt: TGTGCCAGCAGTGTTGGTGGGCTCATGAACACTGAAGCTTTCTTT

v_call: TRBV2
clone_size: once
d_call: NA
j_call: TRBJ1-5
cdr3_aa: CASRGSGDQPQHF
cdr3_nt: TGTGCCAGCAGGGGCTCGGGGGATCAGCCCCAGCATTTT

v_call: TRBV27
clone_size: NA
d_call: NA
j_call: TRBJ2-2
cdr3_aa: CASRGRNTGELFF
cdr3_nt: TGTGCCAGCAGGGGCAGGAACACCGGGGAGCTGTTTTTT

v_call: TRBV9
clone_size: NA
d_call: NA
j_call: TRBJ1-1
cdr3_aa: CASSPQGENTEAFF
cdr3_nt: TGTGCCAGCAGCCCACAAGGAGAAAACACTGAAGCTTTCTTT

v_call: TRBV27
clone_size: NA
d_call: NA
j_call: TRBJ2-2
cdr3_aa: CASSFNPGSNTGELFF
cdr3_nt: TGTGCCAGCAGTTTTAATCCGGGTTCGAACACCGGGGAGCTGTTTTTT

v_call: TRBV19
clone_size: few
d_call: NA
j_call: TRBJ1-2
cdr3_aa: CASSDQGIYGYTF
cdr3_nt: TGTGCCAGTAGCGATCAGGGGATCTATGGCTACACCTTC

v_call: TRBV27
clone_size: NA
d_call: TRBD1
j_call: TRBJ1-2
cdr3_aa: CASSLSQGVHYGYTF
cdr3_nt: TGTGCCAGCAGTTTATCTCAGGGGGTACACTATGGCTACACCTTC

v_call: TRBV5-1
clone_size: NA
d_call: TRBD1
j_call: TRBJ2-3
cdr3_aa: CASSSSGTGGYLQYF
cdr3_nt: TGCGCCAGCAGCTCATCCGGGACAGGGGGATATCTGCAGTATTTT

v_call: TRBV28
clone_size: NA
d_call: NA
j_call: TRBJ1-3
cdr3_aa: CASTFSGGNTIYF
cdr3_nt: TGTGCCAGCACCTTTAGCGGGGGGAACACCATATATTTT

v_call: TRBV29-1
clone_size: NA
d_call: TRBD2
j_call: TRBJ2-7
cdr3_aa: CSALRGGARYEQYF
cdr3_nt: TGCAGCGCGCTGCGGGGGGGCGCTCGGTACGAGCAGTACTTC

v_call: TRBV6-1
clone_size: NA
d_call: TRBD2
j_call: TRBJ2-7
cdr3_aa: CASSEKLASGMTYEQYF
cdr3_nt: TGTGCCAGCAGTGAAAAGTTAGCTAGCGGGATGACCTACGAGCAGTACTTC

v_call: TRBV28
clone_size: NA
d_call: NA
j_call: TRBJ2-7
cdr3_aa: CASRPGQRVYEQYF
cdr3_nt: TGTGCCAGCAGACCGGGACAGCGGGTCTACGAGCAGTACTTC

v_call: TRBV11-2
clone_size: NA
d_call: TRBD2
j_call: TRBJ2-3
cdr3_aa: CASSRRTSGNTDTQYF
cdr3_nt: TGTGCCAGCAGCCGCCGTACTAGCGGAAACACAGATACGCAGTATTTT

v_call: TRBV6-6
clone_size: NA
d_call: NA
j_call: TRBJ2-7
cdr3_aa: CASRMRQNYEQYF
cdr3_nt: TGTGCCAGCAGGATGAGACAAAATTACGAGCAGTACTTC

v_call: TRBV27
clone_size: once
d_call: NA
j_call: TRBJ2-7
cdr3_aa: CASSSPQSGVYEQYF
cdr3_nt: TGTGCCAGCAGTTCCCCCCAAAGTGGAGTGTACGAGCAGTACTTC

v_call: TRBV7-9
clone_size: NA
d_call: TRBD2
j_call: TRBJ2-3
cdr3_aa: CASSPRTPGLASDTQYF
cdr3_nt: TGTGCCAGCAGCCCACGAACGCCGGGACTAGCGTCAGATACGCAGTATTTT

v_call: TRBV5-1
clone_size: NA
d_call: NA
j_call: TRBJ1-1
cdr3_aa: CASSQPGTPNTEAFF
cdr3_nt: TGCGCCAGCAGCCAACCTGGGACACCAAACACTGAAGCTTTCTTT

v_call: TRBV4-2
clone_size: NA
d_call: TRBD2
j_call: TRBJ2-5
cdr3_aa: CASSQDREGETQYF
cdr3_nt: TGTGCCAGCAGCCAAGACAGGGAGGGGGAGACCCAGTACTTC

v_call: TRBV6-5
clone_size: NA
d_call: TRBD1
j_call: TRBJ2-7
cdr3_aa: CASSYSSTGKQYF
cdr3_nt: TGTGCCAGCAGTTACTCGTCGACAGGGAAGCAGTACTTC

v_call: TRBV5-1
clone_size: NA
d_call: NA
j_call: TRBJ2-3
cdr3_aa: CASSGWQGWISDTQYF
cdr3_nt: TGCGCCAGCAGCGGGTGGCAGGGTTGGATCTCGGATACGCAGTATTTT

v_call: TRBV4-2
clone_size: NA
d_call: NA
j_call: TRBJ1-1
cdr3_aa: CASSQIGLGDTEAFF
cdr3_nt: TGTGCCAGCAGCCAGATAGGGTTAGGGGACACTGAAGCTTTCTTT

v_call: TRBV27
clone_size: NA
d_call: NA
j_call: TRBJ2-7
cdr3_aa: CASSLSGGGTYEQYF
cdr3_nt: TGTGCCAGCAGTTTATCAGGGGGGGGAACCTACGAGCAGTACTTC

v_call: TRBV5-1
clone_size: NA
d_call: TRBD2
j_call: TRBJ2-7
cdr3_aa: CASSLGGREDSYEQYF
cdr3_nt: TGCGCCAGCAGCTTGGGGGGGCGGGAGGATTCCTACGAGCAGTACTTC

v_call: TRBV21-1
clone_size: NA
d_call: NA
j_call: TRBJ2-5
cdr3_aa: CASSKREEAEPQETQYF
cdr3_nt: TGTGCCAGCAGCAAAAGGGAGGAAGCGGAGCCCCAAGAGACCCAGTACTTC

v_call: TRBV5-1
clone_size: NA
d_call: TRBD2
j_call: TRBJ2-1
cdr3_aa: CASSSRTSNEQFF
cdr3_nt: TGCGCCAGCAGCTCAAGGACTAGTAATGAGCAGTTCTTC

v_call: TRBV30
clone_size: NA
d_call: NA
j_call: TRBJ1-1
cdr3_aa: CAWRTLPNTEAFF
cdr3_nt: TGTGCCTGGAGGACTTTACCGAACACTGAAGCTTTCTTT

v_call: TRBV10-3
clone_size: NA
d_call: TRBD1
j_call: TRBJ1-2
cdr3_aa: CAISEDTGVHYGYTF
cdr3_nt: TGTGCCATCAGTGAGGACACAGGGGTGCACTATGGCTACACCTTC

v_call: TRBV7-2
clone_size: NA
d_call: TRBD1
j_call: TRBJ1-2
cdr3_aa: CASSYRKGALVEGYTF
cdr3_nt: TGTGCCAGCAGCTATCGGAAGGGGGCCTTGGTAGAAGGCTACACCTTC

v_call: TRBV30
clone_size: NA
d_call: NA
j_call: TRBJ2-7
cdr3_aa: CAWSVGGSNTYEQYF
cdr3_nt: TGTGCCTGGAGTGTTGGGGGCTCGAATACCTACGAGCAGTACTTC